This T cell receptor beta chain derives from a study of T cell repertoires in ileal Crohn's disease. The germline CDR1 and CDR2 sequences are SEHNR and FQNEAQ (reference sequence). The CDR3 sequence is 13 residues long. V was clipped by 2 bases and J by 7 bases, with 8 bases between them. Assay used: immunoSEQ multiplex PCR; TCRdb lists only in-frame clones, some missing. Of several thousand clones listed, about 92% were seen once; the top ten hold roughly 1.5%. Sequenced material: ileal tissue. This sequence was found in an adult with Crohn's disease. This rearrangement joins TRBV7-9 to TRBJ2-2; unclear D gene. The CDR3 reads CASSLSPGGELFF. The DNA for the CDR3 is TGTGCCAGCAGCTTATCTCCAGGCGGGGAGCTGTTTTTT. The complete variable domain, with remaining parts taken from reference TRBV7-9 and TRBJ2-2, reads DTGVSQNPRHKITKRGQNVTFRCDPISEHNRLYWYRQTLGQGPEFLTYFQNEAQLEKSRLLSDRFSAERPKGSFSTLEIQRTEQGDSAMYLCASSLSPGGELFFGEGSRLTVL.